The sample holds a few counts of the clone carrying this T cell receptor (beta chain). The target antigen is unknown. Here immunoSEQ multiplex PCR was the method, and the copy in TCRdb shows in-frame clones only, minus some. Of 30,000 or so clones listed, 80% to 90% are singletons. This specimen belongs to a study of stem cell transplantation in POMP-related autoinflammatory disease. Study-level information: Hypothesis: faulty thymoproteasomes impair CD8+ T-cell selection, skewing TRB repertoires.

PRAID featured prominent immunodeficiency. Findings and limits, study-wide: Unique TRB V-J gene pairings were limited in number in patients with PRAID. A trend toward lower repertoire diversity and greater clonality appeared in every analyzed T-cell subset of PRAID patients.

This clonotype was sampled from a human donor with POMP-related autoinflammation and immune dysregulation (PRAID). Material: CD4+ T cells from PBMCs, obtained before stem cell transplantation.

CDR3 DNA: TGTGCCAGTAGGTCACCGGGACAGGGAGCCAACTATGGCTACACCTTC. This sequence encodes CASRSPGQGANYGYTF. The J gene is TRBJ1-2, the V gene TRBV28; TRBD1 matches 9 bases. Trimming removed 9 bases from V and 2 bases from J; junction bases left unmatched: 13. The CDR3 consists of 16 residues. In germline, CDR1 is MDHEN, CDR2 SYDVKM.